The rows below give T cell receptor beta chains drawn from one sample of a study of identical twins. MiXCR was run by TCRdb on the 5' RACE reads, yielding one entry per CDR3 protein. The repertoire consists of roughly 1,500,000 distinct CDR3 sequences, with less than 35% occurring once and the leading ten covering 0.25% to 0.3%. The specimen sequenced was cord blood. These receptors were collected from a newborn girl in good health. The CDR3 runs from the conserved cysteine through the conserved F or W. Fields, in order: J gene, D gene, clone size, V gene, CDR3 DNA, CDR3 protein. The D gene is left open where the match is weak. Clone size is not always given. Where it is, it says once, few, many or a class for expanded clones.

>TRBJ2-5|TRBD2|few|TRBV11-2
TGTGCCAGCAGCTTAGCCTCACTAGCGCAGACCCAGTACTTC
CASSLASLAQTQYF
>TRBJ2-7|TRBD2|many|TRBV4-1
TGTGCCAGCAGTCGACTAGCGGGAGGCTACGAGCAGTACTTC
CASSRLAGGYEQYF
>TRBJ2-5|NA|NA|TRBV28
TGCGCCAGCAGGTACCAGGGTAATGAGCAGTACTTC
CASRYQGNEQYF
>TRBJ1-6|TRBD1|few|TRBV7-6
TGTGCCAGCAGCCCCCGACAGGGGGATTTGAATTCACCCCTCCACTTT
CASSPRQGDLNSPLHF
>TRBJ2-7|NA|few|TRBV7-9
TGTGCCAGCAGCCAAACACAGGTTTCCTACGAGCAGTACTTC
CASSQTQVSYEQYF
>TRBJ2-1|NA|NA|TRBV9
TGTGCCAGCAGCGTAGGTGGGCAAACTGAGCAGTTCTTC
CASSVGGQTEQFF
>TRBJ2-1|TRBD1|NA|TRBV19
TGTGCCAGTAAGGACAGGGGGCTAACTAATGAGCAGTTCTTC
CASKDRGLTNEQFF
>TRBJ1-2|NA|NA|TRBV3-1
TGTGCCAGCAGCCAAGAGATAGGGACCCCGGGTCACATTGGCTACACCTTC
CASSQEIGTPGHIGYTF
>TRBJ2-7|TRBD2|NA|TRBV20-1
TGCAGTGCTAGAAATCCCCGACTAGCGGGTTCCTACGAGCAGTACTTC
CSARNPRLAGSYEQYF
>TRBJ2-7|NA|NA|TRBV24-1
TGTGCCACCAGTAATGGCCGGGGCTACGAGCAGTACTTC
CATSNGRGYEQYF
>TRBJ2-5|NA|NA|TRBV13
TGTGCCAGCAGCCGGATAGGGGGAGAGACCCAGTACTTC
CASSRIGGETQYF
>TRBJ2-1|TRBD1|NA|TRBV5-1
TGCGCCAGCAGCCATGACAGGGATGTGTTCTTC
CASSHDRDVFF
>TRBJ2-1|NA|NA|TRBV3-1
TGTGCCAGCAGCCAAAAAACTATCATGGACAATGAGCAGTTCTTC
CASSQKTIMDNEQFF
>TRBJ2-2|NA|few|TRBV5-5
TGTGCCAGCAGCTTCTATCCGGGAGAGAAACCCGGGGAGCTGTTTTTT
CASSFYPGEKPGELFF
>TRBJ2-1|NA|NA|TRBV18
TGTGCCAGCTCACCTCCTCAGGGGGGTTACAATGAGCAGTTCTTC
CASSPPQGGYNEQFF
>TRBJ1-6|NA|NA|TRBV20-1
TGCAGTGCCCCCTCGTCCCACTTT
CSAPSSHF
>TRBJ2-7|NA|NA|TRBV6-2/TRBV6-3
TGTGCCAGCAGTTACTCGGCCTGGTCCGGAGACGAGCAGTACTTC
CASSYSAWSGDEQYF
>TRBJ2-5|TRBD1|NA|TRBV29-1
TGCAGCGTGGCAAACAGGGGGCGCCAAGAGACCCAGTACTTC
CSVANRGRQETQYF
>TRBJ2-1|NA|NA|TRBV18
TGTGCCAGCTCACCACTATCATCAGCAGGCCCAGGCAATGAGCAGTTCTTC
CASSPLSSAGPGNEQFF
>TRBJ1-1|NA|many|TRBV5-1
TGTGCCAGCAGTTTGGGACGCCTGAACACTGAAGCTTTCTTT
CASSLGRLNTEAFF
>TRBJ1-6|TRBD1|NA|TRBV6-5
TGTGCCAGCAGTTACTCGACAGGGGGCGCGCAATATAATTCACCCCTCCACTTT
CASSYSTGGAQYNSPLHF
>TRBJ2-3|TRBD2|NA|TRBV12-3/TRBV12-4
TGTGCCAGCACCCCAAGGGCGGGAGTCGATACGCAGTATTTT
CASTPRAGVDTQYF
>TRBJ1-1|NA|few|TRBV29-1
TGCAGCGCAAAGCGGCAGGGTTCGAATGAAGCTTTCTTT
CSAKRQGSNEAFF
>TRBJ1-1|TRBD1|NA|TRBV6-2/TRBV6-3
TGTGCCAGCAGTTATTCGCAGGGGGGCACTGAAGCTTTCTTT
CASSYSQGGTEAFF
>TRBJ1-2|NA|NA|TRBV27
TGTGCCAGCAGTTCGGGGACCGACTGGCATGGCTACACCTTC
CASSSGTDWHGYTF
>TRBJ1-4|TRBD1|few|TRBV4-2
TGTGCCAGCAGCCAAGTAGGGGACAGGGGGGAAAAACTGTTTTTT
CASSQVGDRGEKLFF